The next 10 T cell receptor beta chains were all read from a single sample in a study of T cells in Graves' hyperthyroidism and ophthalmopathy. The source material, RNA transcripts, was used to amplify TCR beta CDR3 regions. Primed by the HTBI set, a first-round RT-PCR was run on the TCR CDR3. TCRdb ran MiXCR on the multiplex PCR reads and lists one entry per CDR3 protein. The sample includes a few hundred thousand distinct CDR3 sequences, 40% to 55% of them seen just once. Sequenced input: peripheral blood or thyroid tissue (not recorded which). All receptors come from an adult woman with Graves' disease, either hyperthyroidism or ophthalmopathy (not recorded which).

In its sample, this clonotype was seen many times. This rearrangement joins TRBV7-9 to TRBJ1-2; TRBD1 aligns across 8 bases. CDR3 length equals 15 residues. The germline CDR1 and CDR2 sequences are SEHNR and FQNEAQ (reference sequence). The V and J ends lost 3 bases and 5 bases, in that order; junction bases with no gene match: 8. DNA for the CDR3: TGTGCCAGCAGCTTCGGTTTGACAGGGGATTATGGCTACACCTTC. Protein product: CASSFGLTGDYGYTF.

This chain connects TRBV9 to TRBJ1-5; 7 nucleotides align to TRBD1. CDR1 and CDR2 from the germline V gene are SGDLS and YYNGEE. V dropped 3 bases and J dropped 7; count of bases not matched to a gene: 7. This CDR3 is 14 amino acids long. CDR3 nucleotides: TGTGCCAGCAGCGCGGGACAGAGCGGGCAGCCCCAGCATTTT. It yields the protein CASSAGQSGQPQHF. Based on the CDR3 plus reference TRBV9 and TRBJ1-5, the full variable domain is DSGVTQTPKHLITATGQRVTLRCSPRSGDLSVYWYQQSLDQGLQFLIQYYNGEERAKGNILERFSAQQFPDLHSELNLSSLELGDSALYFCASSAGQSGQPQHFGDGTRLSIL.

Points on this clonotype: At one end the junction does not follow the germline gene, possibly because of a read error. The V and J genes are TRBV24-1 and TRBJ2-2; D possibly corresponds to TRBD2 (5 bases). The V gene's germline CDR1 is KGHDR and CDR2 SFDVKD. The CDR3 is made up of 14 amino acids. CDR3 in DNA: TGTGCCAGCAGCCGCGACGGGAACACCAGGGAGCTGTTTTTT. It is translated as CASSRDGNTRELFF.

This clonotype has ten or more counts. This chain connects TRBV6-1 to TRBJ1-1, with 7 bases fitting TRBD1. Germline V CDR1 and CDR2: MNHNS, SASEGT. Trimming removed 5 bases from V and 1 base from J; junction bases left unmatched: 1. The CDR3 is 13 residues long. In DNA form, the CDR3 reads TGTGCCAGCAGTTGGACAGGGAACACTGAAGCTTTCTTT. This gives the protein CASSWTGNTEAFF.

The chain links TRBV18 to TRBJ1-5; D is possibly TRBD1 (5 bases). Looked up from germline, CDR1 is KGHSH and CDR2 is LQKENI. V dropped 4 bases and J dropped 11 bases, with 12 bases sitting between them. This CDR3 comprises 12 residues. This chain's CDR3 is CASSRGTGAQHF. The CDR3 coding sequence is TGTGCCAGCTCACGGGGCACGGGAGCCCAGCATTTT. Filled out from reference TRBV18 and TRBJ1-5, the complete variable domain reads NAGVMQNPRHLVRRRGQEARLRCSPMKGHSHVYWYRQLPEEGLKFMVYLQKENIIDESGMPKERFSAEFPKEGPSILRIQQVVRGDSAAYFCASSRGTGAQHFGDGTRLSIL.

The rearrangement joins TRBV4-1 to TRBJ2-5; 7 bases fit TRBD1. V trimming: 6 bases; J trimming: 3 bases; junction bases outside the gene matches: 10. The CDR3 spans 15 residues. The germline V gene has CDR1 MGHRA and CDR2 YSYEKL. Written as DNA, the CDR3 is TGCGCCAGCAGATCGACAGGGTTTTTCGAAGAGACCCAGTACTTC. Protein product: CASRSTGFFEETQYF.

CDR3 loop: CASSPRDRPSPLHF. The DNA of the CDR3 is TGTGCCAGCAGCCCACGGGACAGGCCTTCACCCCTCCACTTT. The V gene is TRBV9, the J gene TRBJ1-6; TRBD1 agrees at 8 bases. This CDR3 is 14 amino acids long. The germline V gene encodes CDR1 SGDLS and CDR2 YYNGEE. V was pared by 4 bases and J by 9 bases, with 6 bases of the junction left unmatched. Together with reference TRBV9 and TRBJ1-6, the CDR3 gives the full variable domain: DSGVTQTPKHLITATGQRVTLRCSPRSGDLSVYWYQQSLDQGLQFLIQYYNGEERAKGNILERFSAQQFPDLHSELNLSSLELGDSALYFCASSPRDRPSPLHFGNGTRLTVT.

This clonotype was observed many times. This chain links TRBV6-1 with TRBJ1-1; D remains ambiguous. Germline V CDR1 and CDR2: MNHNS, SASEGT. V lost 3 bases to trimming and J lost 0 bases, with 5 bases between them. The CDR3 spans 13 residues. The CDR3 region is CASSESLNTEAFF. CDR3 DNA: TGTGCCAGCAGTGAGTCCTTGAACACTGAAGCTTTCTTT.

This clonotype was detected only once. J is TRBJ2-5 and V is TRBV15, with D perhaps TRBD1 or TRBD2 (6 bases each). The CDR3 is 16 amino acids. The V gene lost 0 bases and the J gene lost 5 bases, with 16 bases spanning the gap. Germline V gene lookup returns CDR1 LNHNV and CDR2 YYDKDF (reference sequence). The CDR3 loop is CATSRDRTVRGETQYF. Written as DNA, the CDR3 is TGTGCCACCAGCAGAGATAGGACAGTTCGGGGGGAGACCCAGTACTTC.

There are many counts of this clonotype. The chain uses TRBV20-1 and TRBJ1-2; D is ambiguous. The CDR3 totals 13 residues. V was cut by 5 bases and J by 5 bases, with 15 bases left in between. Germline V CDR1 and CDR2: DFQATT, SNEGSKA (reference sequence). For the CDR3, the DNA is TGCAGTGCTCCCTCCGGGCTCCGGTATGGCTACACCTTC. Translation: CSAPSGLRYGYTF.